Presented here are 28 T cell receptor beta chains from one specimen sequenced in a study of response to subunit inactivated influenza vaccine. TCRdb reprocessed the RT-PCR reads via MiXCR and lists one record per CDR3 protein. The sample holds a few hundred thousand distinct CDR3 sequences, 14% seen once. Here the sequenced sample was PBMCs from blood, taken less than 13 days after vaccination. Every receptor here comes from a man between 50 and 59 years old who received an inactivated influenza vaccine.

This clonotype was found once. The chain carries TRBV6-2 or TRBV6-3 and TRBJ2-7; unclear D gene. This CDR3 contains 13 residues. The V gene's germline CDR1 is MNHEY and CDR2 SVGEGT. Between the trimmed V and J ends, which lost 6 bases and 1 base, there was a span of 10 bases. The CDR3 nucleotides read TGTGCCAGCAGAAGCTCCACTTCCTACGAGCAGTACTTC. It yields the protein CASRSSTSYEQYF.

This clonotype was observed a handful of times. J is TRBJ1-4 and V is TRBV3-1; D not resolved. Trimming shortened V by 3 bases and J by 5 bases, and 10 bases separated the two germline ends. Germline values: CDR1 LGHDT, CDR2 YNNKEL (reference sequence). The CDR3 spans 14 residues. The CDR3 DNA is TGTGCCAGCAGCCAGTACAGAGGGAATGAAAAACTGTTTTTT. This translates into CASSQYRGNEKLFF.

In this sample, this clonotype turned up many times. The gene calls are TRBV11-2 and TRBJ2-7, with D unclear. Trimming took off 1 base at V and 0 bases at J, with 13 bases between the two ends. The CDR3 is 16 residues long. CDR1 and CDR2 from the germline V gene are SGHAT and FQNNGV. CDR3 nucleotides: TGTGCCAGCAGCTTAGTTCCAGGCGATAACTCCTACGAGCAGTACTTC. This sequence encodes CASSLVPGDNSYEQYF.

Only a few counts were recorded for this clonotype. This sequence joins TRBV15 and TRBJ2-5; 8 bases align to TRBD1. This CDR3 has 14 residues. Germline V gene lookup returns CDR1 LNHNV and CDR2 YYDKDF (reference sequence). Trimming at V came to 3 bases and at J to 4 bases, leaving 4 bases not matched to a gene. This chain's CDR3 is CATSSIQGGETQYF. Written as DNA, the CDR3 is TGTGCCACCAGCAGCATACAGGGGGGAGAGACCCAGTACTTC. The complete variable domain, with remaining parts taken from reference TRBV15 and TRBJ2-5, reads DAMVIQNPRYQVTQFGKPVTLSCSQTLNHNVMYWYQQKSSQAPKLLFHYYDKDFNNEADTPDNFQSRRPNTSFCFLDIRSPGLGDTAMYLCATSSIQGGETQYFGPGTRLLVL.

This clonotype has more than one count but fewer than ten. The chain recombines TRBV4-2 with TRBJ1-2, with D hard to call. The V gene's germline CDR1 is LGHNA and CDR2 YNFKEQ. V lost 0 bases, J lost 1 base, and 9 bases lay in between. This CDR3 has 15 amino acids. The CDR3 DNA reads TGTGCCAGCAGCCAAGATATCCAGCTTAACTATGGCTACACCTTC. This sequence encodes CASSQDIQLNYGYTF.

This clonotype was detected only a few times. The J gene is TRBJ2-1, the V gene TRBV18; 7 bases map to TRBD2. Germline assignment: CDR1 KGHSH and CDR2 LQKENI. V was clipped by 4 bases and J by 7 bases; unmatched bases: 10. CDR3 size: 15 residues. The CDR3 DNA follows: TGTGCCAGCTCACTCGGACTAGAGTGGGTGAATGAGCAGTTCTTC. The encoded protein is CASSLGLEWVNEQFF.

This clonotype was counted a few times. The chain is built from TRBV20-1 and TRBJ2-2; 7 bases map to TRBD1. The CDR3 is 14 amino acids. The V gene's germline CDR1 is DFQATT and CDR2 SNEGSKA (reference sequence). The V gene end was trimmed by 1 base and the J gene end by 1 base; junction bases not matched to a gene: 0. For the CDR3, the DNA is TGCAGTGCTAGAGGGACAGGGAACACCGGGGAGCTGTTTTTT. This codes for CSARGTGNTGELFF.

This clonotype was observed a few times. The rearrangement links TRBV4-3 to TRBJ2-7, with D unclear. Trimming took off 3 bases at V and 2 bases at J, with 11 bases between the two ends. The CDR3 contains 14 residues. CDR1 is LGHNA and CDR2 is YSLEER in the germline V gene. This CDR3 is CASSQETSTYEQYF. CDR3 DNA: TGCGCCAGCAGCCAGGAAACATCTACCTACGAGCAGTACTTC.

This clonotype has just a few counts. This rearrangement joins TRBV4-1 to TRBJ2-7, with D possibly being TRBD2 (6 bases). The ends were cut back, 10 bases at V and 2 bases at J, with 15 bases in the middle. Per the germline V gene, CDR1 is MGHRA and CDR2 is YSYEKL. The CDR3 has 13 residues. The CDR3 sequence is CATRGGAAYEQYF. The CDR3 nucleotides are TGCGCCACCCGTGGCGGGGCCGCCTACGAGCAGTACTTC.

This clonotype was found many times. The chain employs TRBV5-5 and TRBJ2-7; D gene ambiguous. This CDR3 contains 13 residues. Germline CDR1 reads SGHKS; CDR2 reads YYEKEE (reference sequence). V dropped 5 bases and J dropped 5 bases, with 14 bases sitting between them. In nucleotides, the CDR3 is TGTGCCAGCAGTCAACAGACCCAGGACGAGCAGTACTTC. It codes for CASSQQTQDEQYF.

The chain is built from TRBV6-2 or TRBV6-3 and TRBJ2-1, with TRBD2 identical over 10 bases. V shed 8 bases, J shed 4 bases, and the junction held 8 bases outside the gene matches. CDR3 size: 15 residues. Germline CDR1 reads MNHEY; CDR2 reads SVGEGT. CDR3 sequence: CASRLAGGRYNEQFF. DNA of the CDR3: TGTGCCAGCCGATTAGCGGGAGGAAGGTACAATGAGCAGTTCTTC.

This clonotype came up many times. The V and J genes are TRBV3-1 and TRBJ2-7; D is perhaps TRBD1 (5 bases). The germline V and J ends were trimmed by 0 bases and 4 bases, with 13 bases remaining between them. CDR3 length: 15 amino acids. Looked up from germline, CDR1 is LGHDT and CDR2 is YNNKEL (reference sequence). The CDR3 protein is CASSQELGAAYEQYF. As DNA, the CDR3 is TGTGCCAGCAGCCAAGAGCTAGGGGCCGCTTACGAGCAGTACTTC.

V is TRBV7-8 and J is TRBJ2-3, with TRBD2 matching 11 bases. Trimming took 1 base from V and 1 from J; bases not matched to a gene: 4. Germline CDR1 and CDR2: SGHVS and FQNEAQ. This CDR3 has 17 residues. CDR3 in amino acids: CASSLGIAGGGTDTQYF. The DNA of the CDR3 is TGTGCCAGCAGCTTAGGAATAGCGGGGGGGGGCACAGATACGCAGTATTTT.

This clonotype was picked up many times. The chain has TRBV12-3 or TRBV12-4 and TRBJ2-1; D is unresolved. CDR3 size: 11 residues. Trimming removed 4 bases from V and 6 bases from J, with 4 bases in between. The CDR3 DNA reads as TGTGCCAGCAGTTCCCCCAATGAGCAGTTCTTC. Protein sequence: CASSSPNEQFF.

CDR3 nucleotide sequence: TGTGCCAGCAGTGGCCTCTCTGGGGCCAACGTCCTGACTTTC. Residues: CASSGLSGANVLTF. The chain uses TRBV12-3 or TRBV12-4 and TRBJ2-6; D remains unclear. V lost 5 bases and J lost 0, with 5 bases in between. The CDR3 length is 14 residues.

This rearrangement joins TRBV6-2 or TRBV6-3 to TRBJ2-7; a weak D match, TRBD1 (5 bases). V lost 1 base and J 7 bases, leaving 14 bases between the germline ends. The CDR3 is 14 residues long. In germline, CDR1 is MNHEY, CDR2 SVGEGT. The CDR3 region has the DNA TGTGCCAGCAGTTACTTCAGTGGGGCCTCAGAGCAGTACTTC. Its translation: CASSYFSGASEQYF.

This clonotype was counted only a few times. V and J are TRBV6-5 and TRBJ1-4, with 7 bases aligning to TRBD1. The CDR3 loop spans 17 amino acids. J gave up 8 bases and V 0 bases, and 12 bases lay outside the gene matches. Germline CDR1 and CDR2: MNHEY and SVGAGI. The CDR3 nucleotides read TGTGCCAGCAGTTACTCCCCCTCTTACAGGGGTTCCGAAAAACTGTTTTTT. Residues: CASSYSPSYRGSEKLFF.

This clonotype was recorded at least ten times. V is TRBV12-3 or TRBV12-4 and J is TRBJ2-7, with D maybe TRBD2 (6 bases). The CDR3 is made up of 14 amino acids. V lost 1 base and J 2 bases, leaving 9 bases between the germline ends. The CDR3, as DNA: TGTGCCAGCAGTTTAGGTAGCGGTACCTACGAGCAGTACTTC. This gives the protein CASSLGSGTYEQYF.

The chain uses TRBV6-5 and TRBJ2-1; 11 nucleotides line up with TRBD2. V was pared by 2 bases and J by 9 bases, with 6 bases of the junction left unmatched. This CDR3 is built from 15 residues. Germline V lookup: CDR1 MNHEY, CDR2 SVGAGI. The CDR3 region has the DNA TGTGCCAGCAGTTACCCAGTAGCGGGGGGGGGTGAGCAGTTCTTC. Translated: CASSYPVAGGGEQFF.

The V gene is TRBV29-1, the J gene TRBJ1-2; D gene uncertain. The CDR3 contains 12 residues. V shed 4 bases and J shed 3 bases, with 9 bases lying between them. The germline V gene has CDR1 SQVTM and CDR2 ANQGSEA. The CDR3 region has the DNA TGCAGCGTTGCCGGTTCGGACTATGGCTACACCTTC. It is translated as CSVAGSDYGYTF.

The rearrangement joins TRBV15 to TRBJ1-4; D remains ambiguous. CDR3 length equals 15 residues. V lost 0 bases and J lost 5, with 10 bases in between. Per germline, CDR1 LNHNV and CDR2 YYDKDF (reference sequence). CDR3 bases: TGTGCCACCAGCAGAGATCTTTTGGGGAATGAAAAACTGTTTTTT. It is translated as CATSRDLLGNEKLFF.

The chain couples TRBV28 to TRBJ2-7; TRBD1 matches at 9 bases. Unmatched junction bases numbered 6, after V lost 1 base and J lost 2 bases. The CDR3 runs 16 residues. CDR1 and CDR2 from the germline V gene are MDHEN and SYDVKM. Written as DNA, the CDR3 is TGTGCCAGCAGTTTATTATCCTGGGACAGGGCCTACGAGCAGTACTTC. Protein: CASSLLSWDRAYEQYF.

This clonotype was counted a few times. The V gene is TRBV2, the J gene TRBJ1-1, with D uncertain. V was trimmed by 4 bases and J by 0 bases, leaving 9 bases between them. The CDR3 spans 14 residues. Per germline, CDR1 SNHLY and CDR2 FYNNEI. The CDR3 DNA follows: TGTGCCAGCAGTGTTCTAGGGCTGAACACTGAAGCTTTCTTT. Encoded protein: CASSVLGLNTEAFF.

This clonotype was seen more than once but under ten times. The V and J genes are TRBV13 and TRBJ2-3, with TRBD2 matching 10 bases. Trimming removed 5 bases from V and 7 bases from J; junction bases left unmatched: 18. The CDR3 covers 18 residues. CDR1 PRHDT and CDR2 FYEKMQ come from the germline V gene (reference sequence). This CDR3 is CASSRSKERGGLVNTQYF. The DNA of the CDR3 is TGTGCCAGCAGCCGTTCTAAAGAGCGGGGGGGCCTAGTGAATACGCAGTATTTT.

J is TRBJ2-5 and V is TRBV6-5, with 8 bases matching TRBD2. V dropped 2 bases and J dropped 2; count of bases not matched to a gene: 13. CDR3 length: 18 residues. The V gene's germline CDR1 is MNHEY and CDR2 SVGAGI. Written as DNA, the CDR3 is TGTGCCAGCAGTTACGGGGGTGGCACTAGCGGAGAACAAGAGACCCAGTACTTC. It codes for CASSYGGGTSGEQETQYF.

In its sample, this clonotype was seen many times. This rearrangement joins TRBV12-3 or TRBV12-4 to TRBJ1-5; 7 nucleotides line up with TRBD1. This CDR3 is 14 amino acids long. J was trimmed by 2 bases and V by 5 bases; bases with no gene match: 3. The CDR3 reads CASSRTGGNQPQHF. CDR3 DNA sequence: TGTGCCAGCAGTCGGACAGGAGGCAATCAGCCCCAGCATTTT.

This rearrangement joins TRBV10-3 to TRBJ2-1, with D possibly matching TRBD2 (5 bases). The V gene lost 3 bases and the J gene lost 0 bases, with 9 bases spanning the gap. The CDR3 is made up of 15 amino acids. Germline V CDR1 and CDR2: ENHRY, SYGVKD. For the CDR3, the DNA is TGTGCCATCAGTGATACCCGGGGCTCCTACAATGAGCAGTTCTTC. Translating it yields CAISDTRGSYNEQFF.

This clonotype was recorded a few times. The rearrangement uses TRBV5-6 and TRBJ2-3; the match to TRBD2 covers 9 bases. J lost 4 bases, V lost 1 base, and 7 bases had no gene match. Germline V lookup: CDR1 SGHDT, CDR2 YYEEEE. This CDR3 region has 16 residues. The CDR3 region has the DNA TGTGCCAGCAGCTTGCTTAGCGGGAGTTATCCAGATACGCAGTATTTT. It encodes CASSLLSGSYPDTQYF. Using reference TRBV5-6 and TRBJ2-3 for the parts outside the CDR3, the full variable domain is DAGVTQSPTHLIKTRGQQVTLRCSPKSGHDTVSWYQQALGQGPQFIFQYYEEEERQRGNFPDRFSGHQFPNYSSELNVNALLLGDSALYLCASSLLSGSYPDTQYFGPGTRLTVL.